This TCR beta chain emerged from a study of OX40 agonist ivuxolimab in advanced cancers. Study-wide context: Of the participants, more than 35% had some prior anti-PD-1, anti-PD-L1 or anti-CTLA-4 therapy, which was allowed.

Autoimmune disease history or systemic immunosuppression barred patients. Using immunoSEQ multiplex PCR, the repertoire was profiled, and TCRdb retains in-frame clones only, with some absent. The repertoire holds about 100,000 clones, about 88% seen once, with around 0.16% in the top ten. Study-wide points: At 0.1-3.0 mg/kg, partial responders had clonal expansion among the lowest observed. Low normalized T-cell clonal expansion was additionally recorded for some nonresponders.

The V gene lost 3 bases and the J gene lost 3 bases, with 9 bases spanning the gap. This CDR3 spans 13 amino acids. Germline-derived CDR1 and CDR2 are KGHSH and LQKENI. Note on this clone: The antigen is undetermined.

The origin of this receptor is an adult with an advanced solid tumor such as melanoma, head and neck, liver or kidney cancer. Sequencing used CD4+ or CD8+ T cells sorted from blood, obtained in a trial of the OX40 agonist ivuxolimab. This chain uses TRBV18 with TRBJ2-7, with D unclear. CDR3 nucleotide sequence: TGTGCCAGCTCACCTCGGGCAGACTACGAGCAGTACTTC. Its protein product is CASSPRADYEQYF.